This TCR beta chain was retrieved from a study of T-cell memory formation after mild COVID-19. V was shortened by 3 bases and J by 0 bases, with 9 bases between the two germline ends. CDR3 length equals 15 residues. This clonotype showed up just a few times. Each CDR3 protein is one row after TCRdb ran MiXCR on the 5' RACE reads. The sample lists about 180,000 distinct CDR3 sequences, around 16% occurring once. This sequence joins TRBV12-3 or TRBV12-4 and TRBJ1-5; no definite D call. The sequenced sample consisted of PBMCs or a T cell subset sorted from them (not recorded which). This TCR was recovered from an adult woman who had mild COVID-19 (a few samples of this study predate the infection). Cell type and time point are not known. The CDR3 coding sequence is TGTGCCAGCAGTTTTAGGCACGATAGCAATCAGCCCCAGCATTTT. It encodes CASSFRHDSNQPQHF.